This T cell receptor beta chain came from a study of T cells in Graves' hyperthyroidism and ophthalmopathy. Study results and limitations: Clonotypes that were expanded in thyroid above 0.001 mostly appeared in blood too. Prediction of ophthalmopathy progression came a median around 7.1 months pre-onset.

From RNA transcripts, TCR beta CDR3 regions were amplified. Using the HTBI primer set, a first-round RT-PCR was run on the TCR CDR3. TCRdb used MiXCR to reprocess the multiplex PCR reads, holding one entry per CDR3 protein. This table has hundreds of thousands of distinct CDR3 sequences, about 45% appearing once. Patients aged 18 to 65 with hyperthyroidism were newly diagnosed, with duration under 2 months. Germline V gene data show CDR1 as DFQATT and CDR2 as SNEGSKA (reference sequence). CDR3 size: 17 residues. Comment on this clonotype: The antigen is unknown. At one of its ends the junction is not consistent with the germline gene, which may arise from a read error.

The sample consisted of peripheral blood or thyroid tissue (not recorded which). The source of this sequence is a young woman with Graves' hyperthyroidism. The V and J genes are TRBV20-1 and TRBJ1-2; D is unresolved. CDR3 sequence (DNA): TGCAGTGCTAGAGATTTGACCTTATCGGCCGCTAACTATGGCTACACCTTT. Translating it yields CSARDLTLSAANYGYTF.